This entry describes one T cell receptor (beta chain). No antigen is known for it. The CDR3 spans 13 residues. The V gene end was trimmed by 9 bases and the J gene end by 0 bases; junction bases not matched to a gene: 3. Germline CDR1 and CDR2: LNHDA and SQIVND (reference sequence). This sample was taken from a study of cytomegalovirus exposure and HLA in healthy donors. Study-wide results and caveats: Analyses of presence and absence presupposed an approximately uniform sequencing depth across donors. Most of the TCR beta V segments (in an earlier analysis) were productive either about 87% or about 30% of the time. Roughly 170 TCR beta chains were listed as cytomegalovirus-associated.

A multiplex PCR was run with 60 Vbeta primers and 13 Jbeta primers. Libraries were prepared by immunoSEQ multiplex PCR; TCRdb keeps only in-frame clonotypes and omits some of them. The table lists roughly 180,000 clones, 70% to 90% of them singletons, with about a tenth in the top ten. The source is a man younger than 30 in good health and CMV-seropositive. This chain links TRBV19 with TRBJ1-1; TRBD1 agrees at 8 bases. What was sequenced was PBMCs. Here the CDR3 reads CASGQGLNTEAFF. In DNA form, the CDR3 reads TGTGCCAGCGGACAGGGTTTGAACACTGAAGCTTTCTTT.